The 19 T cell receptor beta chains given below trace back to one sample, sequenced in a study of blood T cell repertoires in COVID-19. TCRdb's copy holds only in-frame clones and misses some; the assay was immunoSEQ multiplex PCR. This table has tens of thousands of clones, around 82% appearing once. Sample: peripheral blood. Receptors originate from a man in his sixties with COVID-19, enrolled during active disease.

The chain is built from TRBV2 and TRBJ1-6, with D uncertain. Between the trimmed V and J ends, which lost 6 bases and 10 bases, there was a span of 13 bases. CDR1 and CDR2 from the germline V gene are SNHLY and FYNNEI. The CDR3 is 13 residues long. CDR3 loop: CASRIEGRSPLHF. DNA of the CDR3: TGTGCCAGCAGAATCGAAGGGAGGTCACCCCTCCACTTT.

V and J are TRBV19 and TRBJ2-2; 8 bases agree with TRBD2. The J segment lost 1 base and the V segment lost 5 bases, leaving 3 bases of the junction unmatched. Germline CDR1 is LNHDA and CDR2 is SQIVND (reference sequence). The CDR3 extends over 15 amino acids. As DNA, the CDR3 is TGTGCCAGTAGTCCTCGGGGGGGGAACACCGGGGAGCTGTTTTTT. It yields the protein CASSPRGGNTGELFF.

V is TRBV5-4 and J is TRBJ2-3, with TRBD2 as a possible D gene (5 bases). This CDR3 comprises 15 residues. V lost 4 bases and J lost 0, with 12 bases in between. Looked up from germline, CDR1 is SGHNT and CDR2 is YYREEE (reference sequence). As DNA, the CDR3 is TGTGCCAGCAGCCCCCTGAGCGGTAGCACAGATACGCAGTATTTT. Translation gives CASSPLSGSTDTQYF.

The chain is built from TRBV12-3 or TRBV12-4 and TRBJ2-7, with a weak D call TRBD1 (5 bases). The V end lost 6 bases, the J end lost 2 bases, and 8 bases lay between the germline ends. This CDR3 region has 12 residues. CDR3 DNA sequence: TGTGCCAGCAGGGGGCACACCTACGAGCAGTACTTC. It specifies CASRGHTYEQYF.

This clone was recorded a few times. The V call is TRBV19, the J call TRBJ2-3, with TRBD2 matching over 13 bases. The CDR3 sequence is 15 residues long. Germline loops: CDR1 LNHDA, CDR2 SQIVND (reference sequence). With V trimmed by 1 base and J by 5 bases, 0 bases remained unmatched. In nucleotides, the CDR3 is TGTGCCAGTAGTATAGGACTAGCGGGAGGAGATACGCAGTATTTT. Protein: CASSIGLAGGDTQYF.

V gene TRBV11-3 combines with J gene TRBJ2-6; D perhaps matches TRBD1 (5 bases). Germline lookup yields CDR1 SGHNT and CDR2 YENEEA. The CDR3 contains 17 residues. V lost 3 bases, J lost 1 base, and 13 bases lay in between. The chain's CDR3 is CASSFDRQLSGANVLTF. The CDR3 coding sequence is TGTGCCAGCAGCTTCGACCGACAGTTGTCTGGGGCCAACGTCCTGACTTTC.

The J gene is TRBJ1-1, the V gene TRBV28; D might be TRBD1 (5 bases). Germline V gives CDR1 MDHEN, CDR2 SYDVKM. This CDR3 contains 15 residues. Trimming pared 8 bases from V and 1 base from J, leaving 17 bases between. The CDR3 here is CASSPQGEGNTEAFF. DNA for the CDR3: TGTGCCAGCTCACCCCAAGGGGAAGGGAACACTGAAGCTTTCTTT.

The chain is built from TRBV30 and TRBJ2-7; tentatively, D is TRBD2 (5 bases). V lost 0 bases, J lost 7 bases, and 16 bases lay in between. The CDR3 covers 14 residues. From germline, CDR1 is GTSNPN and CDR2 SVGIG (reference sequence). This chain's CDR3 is CAWSVWLAGGEQYF. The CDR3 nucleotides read TGTGCCTGGAGTGTATGGCTGGCAGGCGGGGAGCAGTACTTC.

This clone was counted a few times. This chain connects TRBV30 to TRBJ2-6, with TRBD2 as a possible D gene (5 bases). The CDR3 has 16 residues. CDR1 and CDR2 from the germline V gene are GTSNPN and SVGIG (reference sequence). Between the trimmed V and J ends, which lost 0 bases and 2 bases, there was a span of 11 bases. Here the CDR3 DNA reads TGTGCCTGGAGTGTCGGTGCAGCGGCTGGGGCCAACGTCCTGACTTTC. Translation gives CAWSVGAAAGANVLTF.

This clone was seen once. The DNA of the CDR3 is TGTGCCAGCAGCCACCTCCGGGACTACAATGAGCAGTTCTTC. It yields the protein CASSHLRDYNEQFF. The rearrangement uses TRBV14 and TRBJ2-1; perhaps TRBD2 as D (5 bases). The CDR3 runs to 14 residues. Germline CDR1 is SGHDN and CDR2 is FVKESK. V shed 3 bases and J shed 3 bases, with 9 bases lying between them.

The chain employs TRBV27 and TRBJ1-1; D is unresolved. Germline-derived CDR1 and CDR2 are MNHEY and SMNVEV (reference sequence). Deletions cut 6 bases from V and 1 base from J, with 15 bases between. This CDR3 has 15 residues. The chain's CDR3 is CASRERDLGNTEAFF. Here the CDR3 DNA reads TGTGCCAGCAGGGAACGAGACCTAGGGAACACTGAAGCTTTCTTT.

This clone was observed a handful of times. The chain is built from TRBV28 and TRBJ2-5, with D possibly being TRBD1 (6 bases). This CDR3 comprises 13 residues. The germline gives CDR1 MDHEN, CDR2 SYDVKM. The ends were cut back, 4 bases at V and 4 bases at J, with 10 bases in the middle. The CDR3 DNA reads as TGTGCCAGCAGTTCAGGGGCTGTAGAGACCCAGTACTTC. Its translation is CASSSGAVETQYF.

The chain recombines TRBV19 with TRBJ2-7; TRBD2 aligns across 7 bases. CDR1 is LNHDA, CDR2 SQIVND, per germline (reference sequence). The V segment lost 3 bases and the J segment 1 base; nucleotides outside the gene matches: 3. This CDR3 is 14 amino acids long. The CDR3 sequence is CASSITSESYEQYF. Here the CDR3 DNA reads TGTGCCAGTAGTATTACTAGCGAATCCTACGAGCAGTACTTC.

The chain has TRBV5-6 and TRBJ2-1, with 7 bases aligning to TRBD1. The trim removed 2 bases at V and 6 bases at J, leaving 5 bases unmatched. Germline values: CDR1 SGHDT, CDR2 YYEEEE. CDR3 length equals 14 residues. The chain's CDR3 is CASSFRTGRNEQFF. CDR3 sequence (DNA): TGTGCCAGCAGCTTTAGGACAGGCCGCAATGAGCAGTTCTTC.

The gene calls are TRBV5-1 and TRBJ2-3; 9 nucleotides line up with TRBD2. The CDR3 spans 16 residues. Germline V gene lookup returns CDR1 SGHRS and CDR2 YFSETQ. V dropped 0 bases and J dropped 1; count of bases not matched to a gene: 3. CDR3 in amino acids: CASSLAVAGGTDTQYF. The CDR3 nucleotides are TGCGCCAGCAGCTTGGCTGTAGCGGGAGGCACAGATACGCAGTATTTT. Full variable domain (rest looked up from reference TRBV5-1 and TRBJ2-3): KAGVTQTPRYLIKTRGQQVTLSCSPISGHRSVSWYQQTPGQGLQFLFEYFSETQRNKGNFPGRFSGRQFSNSRSEMNVSTLELGDSALYLCASSLAVAGGTDTQYFGPGTRLTVL.

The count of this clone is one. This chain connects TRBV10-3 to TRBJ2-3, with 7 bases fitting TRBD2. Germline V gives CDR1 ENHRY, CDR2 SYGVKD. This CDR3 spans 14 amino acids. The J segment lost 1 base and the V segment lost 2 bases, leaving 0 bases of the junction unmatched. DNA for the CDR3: TGTGCCATCAGTGAGGGGGGGGGCACAGATACGCAGTATTTT. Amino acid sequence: CAISEGGGTDTQYF.

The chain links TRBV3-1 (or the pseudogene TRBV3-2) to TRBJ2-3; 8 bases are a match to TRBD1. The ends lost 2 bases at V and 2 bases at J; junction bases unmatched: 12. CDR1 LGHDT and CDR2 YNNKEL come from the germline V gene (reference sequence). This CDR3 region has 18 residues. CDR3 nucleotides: TGTGCCAGCAGCCAACCCGGACAGGGCGATATAGACACAGATACGCAGTATTTT. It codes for CASSQPGQGDIDTDTQYF.

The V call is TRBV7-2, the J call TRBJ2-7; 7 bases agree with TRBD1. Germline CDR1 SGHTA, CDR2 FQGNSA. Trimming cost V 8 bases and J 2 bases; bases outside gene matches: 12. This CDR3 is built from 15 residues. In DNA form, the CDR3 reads TGTGCCAGCTGCTCCCCAAACAGGGGCGCCTACGAGCAGTACTTC. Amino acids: CASCSPNRGAYEQYF.

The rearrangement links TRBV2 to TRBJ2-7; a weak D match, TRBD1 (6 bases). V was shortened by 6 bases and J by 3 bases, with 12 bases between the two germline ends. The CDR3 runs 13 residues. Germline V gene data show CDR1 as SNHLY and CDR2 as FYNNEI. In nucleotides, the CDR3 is TGTGCCAGCAGGGCAGGGGATTTCTACGAGCAGTACTTC. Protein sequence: CASRAGDFYEQYF.